These 7 T cell receptor beta chains were sequenced from one sample in a study of beta chain features in type 1 diabetes. Expressed TCRB transcripts were sequenced after all isolated RNA was converted to cDNA. Repertoires were generated with immunoSEQ multiplex PCR, while TCRdb's copy carries only in-frame clones and drops some. The table records roughly 450,000 clones, about 10% of them present only once. What was sequenced was naive CD4+ T cells from blood. The receptors stem from a woman between 18 and 29 years old in good health.

This clone appeared a few times. The genes are TRBV7-9 and TRBJ2-7; 7 bases align to TRBD2. Germline lookup yields CDR1 SEHNR and CDR2 FQNEAQ (reference sequence). J gave up 3 bases and V 0 bases, and 8 bases lay outside the gene matches. The CDR3 covers 16 residues. The CDR3 bases are TGTGCCAGCAGCTTAGCGGGCGGGAGCTCCCTCTACGAGCAGTACTTC. Its protein is CASSLAGGSSLYEQYF.

This clone was picked up a small number of times. This sequence joins TRBV7-9 and TRBJ2-7, with D possibly matching TRBD2 (5 bases). Per the germline V gene, CDR1 is SEHNR and CDR2 is FQNEAQ (reference sequence). This CDR3 is 13 amino acids long. V was cut by 0 bases and J by 3 bases, with 6 bases left in between. The CDR3 nucleotides are TGTGCCAGCAGCTTAGCCCGGGACTACGAGCAGTACGTC. It codes for CASSLARDYEQYV.

The rearrangement joins TRBV6-6 to TRBJ2-7; D gene uncertain. The V end lost 3 bases, the J end lost 9 bases, and 6 bases lay between the germline ends. Per germline, CDR1 MNHNY and CDR2 SVGAGI (reference sequence). This CDR3 spans 10 amino acids. The CDR3 loop reads CASSYLWQYF. The CDR3 bases are TGTGCCAGCAGTTATCTATGGCAGTACTTC.

CDR3 coding DNA: TGTGCCAGCAGCCGGGACAGGGGACCCTACGAGCAGTACTTC. The encoded protein is CASSRDRGPYEQYF. This chain uses TRBV7-9 with TRBJ2-7, with 10 bases that match TRBD1. There are 14 residues in the CDR3. Trimming removed 5 bases from V and 2 bases from J; junction bases left unmatched: 3. CDR1 SEHNR and CDR2 FQNEAQ come from the germline V gene (reference sequence).

This clone was detected only a few times. J is TRBJ2-7 and V is TRBV10-3; 10 bases align to TRBD2. The CDR3 has 15 amino acids. V shed 2 bases, J shed 3 bases, and the junction held 4 bases outside the gene matches. CDR1 is ENHRY and CDR2 is SYGVKD in the germline V gene. The CDR3 DNA follows: TGTGCCATCAGTGAGAGTCTAGCGGGAGTCTACGAGCAGTACTTC. This translates into CAISESLAGVYEQYF.

The V and J genes are TRBV6-5 and TRBJ2-3; D uncertain. V gave up 5 bases and J gave up 5 bases, with 11 bases separating them. The CDR3 spans 13 residues. CDR1 is MNHEY and CDR2 is SVGAGI in the germline V gene. The CDR3 sequence: CASSPREGDTQYF. CDR3 nucleotide sequence: TGTGCCAGCAGTCCCCGAGAAGGAGATACGCAGTATTTT.

The chain carries TRBV7-2 and TRBJ2-3; TRBD1 aligns across 8 bases. J lost 4 bases, V lost 4 bases, and 13 bases had no gene match. The germline CDR1 and CDR2 sequences are SGHTA and FQGNSA. The CDR3 sequence is 17 residues long. The CDR3 region has the DNA TGTGCCAGCAGCTCGCGGTGGGGACAGGTTACGGCAGATACGCAGTATTTT. Translated, it gives CASSSRWGQVTADTQYF.